This TCR beta chain was retrieved from a study of molecular identifiers for immune sequencing clone quantification. This clonotype was seen more than once but under ten times. In TCRdb, the PCR reads were re-called with MiXCR into one record per CDR3 protein. The sample lists around 320,000 distinct CDR3 sequences, 24% seen once, with 0.74% in the top ten. CDR1 SGHTA and CDR2 FQGNSA come from the germline V gene. The V end lost 2 bases, the J end lost 3 bases, and 17 bases lay between the germline ends. This CDR3 is built from 16 residues. This receptor was identified in a human donor in good health. Some libraries in this study had Jurkat cell RNA spiked in. This rearrangement joins TRBV7-2 to TRBJ2-7; D unclear. The sequencing input was naive CD8+ T cells from blood, with Jurkat cell RNA spiked in. The subset: FACS-sorted CD8+CD4-CCR7+CD45RA+ naive T cells. The CDR3 loop reads CASSLHEHTDFYEQYF. CDR3 DNA: TGTGCCAGCAGCTTACACGAGCACACCGACTTCTACGAGCAGTACTTC.